What follows describes a single TCR beta chain. Its antigen remains unknown. The data belong to a study of cytomegalovirus exposure and HLA in healthy donors. Using immunoSEQ multiplex PCR, the repertoire was profiled, and TCRdb retains in-frame clones only, with some absent. The table includes some 240,000 clones, 80% to 90% detected once. CDR1 is MDHEN and CDR2 is SYDVKM in the germline V gene. This CDR3 is built from 15 residues. V was pared by 3 bases and J by 3 bases, with 15 bases between. Findings of the study overall: Across donors, most TCRs were seen rarely, yet some public ones were widespread. High specificity and sensitivity for cytomegalovirus status were reported for the classifier.

This clonotype originated in a woman aged 18-30 years in good health and CMV-seropositive. The sample taken for sequencing was PBMCs. The chain uses TRBV28 and TRBJ2-7; D is unresolved. In nucleotides, the CDR3 is TGTGCCAGCAGTTTCAGTCACTATACCCTCTACGAGCAGTACTTC. It translates to CASSFSHYTLYEQYF. The full variable domain, in which reference TRBV28 and TRBJ2-7 provide the parts outside the CDR3, is DVKVTQSSRYLVKRTGEKVFLECVQDMDHENMFWYRQDPGLGLRLIYFSYDVKMKEKGDIPEGYSVSREKKERFSLILESASTNQTSMYLCASSFSHYTLYEQYFGPGTRLTVT.